These 29 T cell receptor beta chains were sequenced from one sample in a study of cytomegalovirus exposure and HLA in healthy donors. The PCR contained 60 Vbeta and 13 Jbeta primers. Profiling relied on immunoSEQ multiplex PCR, and the TCRdb table lists in-frame clones only, not all of them. The sample holds under 150,000 clones, roughly 79% seen once. The sample was PBMCs. These receptor sequences come from a woman aged 45-65 years in good health and CMV-seronegative.

The chain has TRBV5-4 and TRBJ2-3, with 13 bases lining up with TRBD2. This CDR3 has 15 residues. Per germline, CDR1 SGHNT and CDR2 YYREEE (reference sequence). The J segment lost 5 bases and the V segment lost 4 bases, leaving 4 bases of the junction unmatched. For the CDR3, the DNA is TGTGCCAGCAGCCCGGGACTAGCGGGATTAGATACGCAGTATTTT. Its translation: CASSPGLAGLDTQYF.

J is TRBJ1-3 and V is TRBV7-6, with 11 bases lining up with TRBD1. CDR1 SGHVS and CDR2 FNYEAQ come from the germline V gene. V lost 7 bases, J lost 2 bases, and 10 bases stayed unmatched. The CDR3 consists of 17 residues. CDR3 region: CASTPGTGGLAGNTIYF. The CDR3 coding sequence is TGTGCCAGCACCCCCGGGACAGGGGGGTTGGCTGGAAACACCATATATTTT. Based on the CDR3 plus reference TRBV7-6 and TRBJ1-3, the full variable domain is GAGVSQSPRYKVTKRGQDVALRCDPISGHVSLYWYRQALGQGPEFLTYFNYEAQQDKSGLPNDRFSAERPEGSISTLTIQRTEQRDSAMYRCASTPGTGGLAGNTIYFGEGSWLTVV.

V gene TRBV11-3 combines with J gene TRBJ2-2; D remains ambiguous. CDR1 SGHNT and CDR2 YENEEA come from the germline V gene. V lost 1 base, J lost 5 bases, and 17 bases lay in between. The CDR3 totals 17 residues. CDR3 sequence: CASSLVFRSSNTGELFF. The CDR3 bases are TGTGCCAGCAGCTTAGTTTTTCGGTCTAGTAATACCGGGGAGCTGTTTTTT.

The chain employs TRBV6-6 and TRBJ2-5; D ambiguous. Per the germline V gene, CDR1 is MNHNY and CDR2 is SVGAGI (reference sequence). CDR3 length equals 11 residues. V shed 2 bases and J shed 5 bases, with 3 bases lying between them. The CDR3 protein is CASSYRETQYF. DNA for the CDR3: TGTGCCAGCAGTTACCGGGAGACCCAGTACTTC.

The chain recombines TRBV29-1 with TRBJ2-5, with 8 bases aligning to TRBD1. This CDR3 region has 14 residues. The germline V gene encodes CDR1 SQVTM and CDR2 ANQGSEA. J was trimmed by 6 bases and V by 7 bases; bases with no gene match: 13. CDR3: CSAEGRGPEKTQYF. In nucleotides, the CDR3 is TGCAGCGCCGAGGGCAGGGGGCCCGAGAAGACCCAGTACTTC.

This clone showed up just once. J is TRBJ1-2 and V is TRBV9, with 8 nucleotides matching TRBD1. With 2 bases clipped from V and 8 bases from J, the junction kept 5 bases outside the gene matches. Germline V gives CDR1 SGDLS, CDR2 YYNGEE. The CDR3 sequence is 13 residues long. CDR3 bases: TGTGCCAGCAGCGTCGGACAGGGTGTCGGCTACACCTTC. Translating gives CASSVGQGVGYTF. Full variable domain (remainder filled in from reference TRBV9 and TRBJ1-2): DSGVTQTPKHLITATGQRVTLRCSPRSGDLSVYWYQQSLDQGLQFLIQYYNGEERAKGNILERFSAQQFPDLHSELNLSSLELGDSALYFCASSVGQGVGYTFGSGTRLTVV.

This clone showed up just a few times. CDR3 coding DNA: TGTGCCAGTAGTATGATACAGGGTGAAGCTTTCTTT. Protein product: CASSMIQGEAFF. This chain links TRBV19 with TRBJ1-1, with D tentatively TRBD1 (6 bases). This CDR3 is built from 12 residues. Per germline, CDR1 LNHDA and CDR2 SQIVND (reference sequence). Trimming pared 3 bases from V and 7 bases from J, leaving 9 bases between.

The chain employs TRBV19 and TRBJ1-2; D perhaps matches TRBD1 (6 bases). V lost 2 bases and J 4 bases, leaving 11 bases between the germline ends. CDR1 is LNHDA, CDR2 SQIVND, per germline (reference sequence). The CDR3 totals 14 residues. The CDR3 here is CASSITQGSYGYTF. In DNA, the CDR3 is TGTGCCAGTAGTATAACGCAGGGGTCCTATGGCTACACCTTC.

V and J are TRBV28 and TRBJ1-1; 10 bases align to TRBD1. The CDR3 spans 17 residues. Trimming cost V 3 bases and J 4 bases; bases outside gene matches: 11. Germline values: CDR1 MDHEN, CDR2 SYDVKM. The CDR3 DNA reads as TGTGCCAGCAGTTTTCCGCGGACCGGGACAGGGGTCACTGAAGCTTTCTTT. It encodes CASSFPRTGTGVTEAFF.

V usage is TRBV7-9 and J usage is TRBJ2-1; D is ambiguous. The V end was cut by 4 bases, the J end by 4 bases, with 14 bases between. Germline lookup yields CDR1 SEHNR and CDR2 FQNEAQ (reference sequence). The CDR3 is 15 amino acids. The CDR3 is CASSSDQDSYNEQFF. CDR3 bases: TGTGCCAGCAGCTCAGACCAAGACTCGTACAATGAGCAGTTCTTC.

V is TRBV12-5 and J is TRBJ1-2, with TRBD1 as a possible D gene (5 bases). This CDR3 region has 14 residues. The germline gives CDR1 LGHNT, CDR2 FRNRAP. Trimming took 7 bases from V and 5 from J, leaving 17 bases between them. CDR3: CASAPGRGGYGYTF. The CDR3 DNA reads TGTGCTAGTGCTCCAGGGAGGGGCGGATATGGCTACACCTTC.

This chain uses TRBV9 with TRBJ2-7; D is possibly TRBD2 (6 bases). Germline CDR1 SGDLS, CDR2 YYNGEE. CDR3 size: 14 residues. With 4 bases removed from V and 2 bases from J, the gap between germline ends came to 13 bases. This chain's CDR3 is CASSTKPGAYEQYF. DNA for the CDR3: TGTGCCAGCAGCACCAAACCGGGGGCCTACGAGCAGTACTTC.

V gene TRBV6-6 combines with J gene TRBJ1-2, with 7 bases lining up with TRBD1. Germline V CDR1 and CDR2: MNHNY, SVGAGI (reference sequence). The CDR3 loop spans 16 amino acids. Trimming took 8 bases from V and 1 from J; bases not matched to a gene: 13. The CDR3 reads CASATSRDRVNYGYTF. The CDR3 region has the DNA TGTGCCAGCGCAACCTCTCGGGACAGAGTTAACTATGGCTACACCTTC.

V is TRBV28 and J is TRBJ1-5, with D hard to call. The CDR3 consists of 12 residues. Germline V gives CDR1 MDHEN, CDR2 SYDVKM. Trimming left V 6 bases short and J 3 bases short, with 6 bases between. The CDR3 spells CASRDYNQPQHF. CDR3 in DNA: TGTGCCAGCAGGGACTACAATCAGCCCCAGCATTTT.

The genes are TRBV9 and TRBJ2-3, with 8 nucleotides matching TRBD2. Per germline, CDR1 SGDLS and CDR2 YYNGEE. This CDR3 contains 15 residues. Losses at the gene ends were 0 bases for V and 1 base for J; bases not matched to a gene: 1. The CDR3 spells CASSVELAGTDTQYF. CDR3 in DNA: TGTGCCAGCAGCGTAGAACTAGCGGGCACAGATACGCAGTATTTT.

As concerns this clone: Germline and junction disagree at one end, which may indicate a read error. This chain joins TRBV25-1 and TRBJ1-5; D is possibly TRBD1 (6 bases). This CDR3 has 15 amino acids. Germline V gives CDR1 MGHDK, CDR2 SYGVNS. The chain's CDR3 is CASSEGVGGNQPQNF. The CDR3 DNA follows: TGTGCCAGCAGTGAGGGTGTTGGGGGCAATCAGCCCCAGAATTTT. The variable domain in full, with the rest retrieved from reference TRBV25-1 and TRBJ1-5, is EADIYQTPRYLVIGTGKKITLECSQTMGHDKMYWYQQDPGMELHLIHYSYGVNSTEKGDLSSESTVSRIRTEHFPLTLESARPSHTSQYLCASSEGVGGNQPQNFGDGTRLSIL.

The J gene is TRBJ1-4, the V gene TRBV18; 11 bases are shared with TRBD1. Trimming at V came to 5 bases and at J to 6 bases, leaving 8 bases not matched to a gene. The germline CDR1 and CDR2 sequences are KGHSH and LQKENI. CDR3 length equals 16 residues. The CDR3 region has the DNA TGTGCCAGCTCAACGGGAAGGACAGGGGGCCATGAAAAACTGTTTTTT. It yields the protein CASSTGRTGGHEKLFF.

V gene TRBV4-1 combines with J gene TRBJ2-2; 7 positions agree with TRBD2. This CDR3 contains 14 residues. V was pared by 6 bases and J by 2 bases, with 3 bases of the junction left unmatched. From germline, CDR1 is MGHRA and CDR2 YSYEKL. For the CDR3, the DNA is TGCGCCAGCAGGCTAGCGGACAACACCGGGGAGCTGTTTTTT. It specifies CASRLADNTGELFF.

V is TRBV19 and J is TRBJ1-5; a possible D gene is TRBD1 (5 bases). V was shortened by 7 bases and J by 0 bases, with 16 bases between the two germline ends. CDR1 is LNHDA and CDR2 is SQIVND in the germline V gene (reference sequence). The CDR3 spans 16 residues. The CDR3 bases are TGTGCCAGTAAACCCCTACAGGAGTTTAGCAATCAGCCCCAGCATTTT. Protein sequence: CASKPLQEFSNQPQHF.

The V call is TRBV7-2, the J call TRBJ2-7; the D is unclear. CDR1 and CDR2 (germline): SGHTA, FQGNSA. CDR3 size: 15 residues. The V end was cut by 4 bases, the J end by 0 bases, with 13 bases between. The CDR3 loop is CASSYMTLDSYEQYF. CDR3 DNA sequence: TGTGCCAGCAGCTATATGACATTGGACTCCTACGAGCAGTACTTC. The full variable domain, completed using reference TRBV7-2 and TRBJ2-7, is GAGVSQSPSNKVTEKGKDVELRCDPISGHTALYWYRQSLGQGLEFLIYFQGNSAPDKSGLPSDRFSAERTGGSVSTLTIQRTQQEDSAVYLCASSYMTLDSYEQYFGPGTRLTVT.

This clone was picked up a small number of times. The chain is built from TRBV9 and TRBJ1-2; 9 bases map to TRBD1. With V trimmed by 3 bases and J by 2 bases, 5 bases remained unmatched. CDR3 length: 15 residues. The germline V gene encodes CDR1 SGDLS and CDR2 YYNGEE. CDR3 sequence reads: CASSGGGQGNYGYTF. DNA for the CDR3: TGTGCCAGCAGCGGAGGAGGACAGGGGAACTATGGCTACACCTTC.

This CDR3 is CAISELGAYEQYV. The CDR3 DNA is TGTGCCATCAGTGAGTTGGGAGCCTACGAGCAGTACGTC. The chain carries TRBV10-3 and TRBJ2-7, with D possibly matching TRBD2 (5 bases). Per germline, CDR1 ENHRY and CDR2 SYGVKD. Deletions cut 1 base from V and 2 bases from J, with 6 bases between. CDR3 length equals 13 residues.

The V gene is TRBV30, the J gene TRBJ1-5; 7 bases are shared with TRBD1. J was trimmed by 0 bases and V by 1 base; bases with no gene match: 12. The CDR3 has 18 residues. Germline loops: CDR1 GTSNPN, CDR2 SVGIG (reference sequence). CDR3 in DNA: TGTGCCTGGAGTGCGAACGACAGGGTTCGGGATAGCAATCAGCCCCAGCATTTT. Encoded protein: CAWSANDRVRDSNQPQHF.

This clone occurred once. The chain has TRBV7-9 and TRBJ1-4; 8 positions match TRBD1. This CDR3 comprises 15 residues. Trimming removed 6 bases from V and 0 bases from J; junction bases left unmatched: 3. Germline V CDR1 and CDR2: SEHNR, FQNEAQ (reference sequence). CDR3: CASSQTGATNEKLFF. Here the CDR3 DNA reads TGTGCCAGCAGTCAGACAGGGGCAACTAATGAAAAACTGTTTTTT.

V gene TRBV5-4 combines with J gene TRBJ1-1, with D unclear. This CDR3 comprises 15 residues. The germline V gene has CDR1 SGHNT and CDR2 YYREEE (reference sequence). V was clipped by 0 bases and J by 5 bases, with 14 bases between them. The CDR3: CASSLDHGILTEAFF. For the CDR3, the DNA is TGTGCCAGCAGCTTGGACCACGGGATCCTAACTGAAGCTTTCTTT.

This chain links TRBV6-5 with TRBJ2-7; 7 positions match TRBD2. CDR3 length equals 14 residues. V trimming: 2 bases; J trimming: 0 bases; junction bases outside the gene matches: 1. Germline V CDR1 and CDR2: MNHEY, SVGAGI. DNA of the CDR3: TGTGCCAGCAGTTACGGGACTACCTCCTACGAGCAGTACTTC. This translates into CASSYGTTSYEQYF.

V gene TRBV6-5 combines with J gene TRBJ2-1; 10 bases agree with TRBD2. With V trimmed by 6 bases and J by 7 bases, 9 bases remained unmatched. Germline V gene data show CDR1 as MNHEY and CDR2 as SVGAGI. This CDR3 contains 15 residues. Written as DNA, the CDR3 is TGTGCCAGCAGCCGGTCGGGACTAGCGCGGAATGAGCAGTTCTTC. It specifies CASSRSGLARNEQFF.

This chain links TRBV25-1 with TRBJ1-1; tentatively, D is TRBD1 (6 bases). This CDR3 has 13 residues. V was pared by 5 bases and J by 4 bases, with 11 bases between. Germline lookup yields CDR1 MGHDK and CDR2 SYGVNS. This CDR3 reads CASSQRGGTEAFF. The DNA of the CDR3 is TGTGCCAGCAGTCAAAGGGGGGGCACTGAAGCTTTCTTT. The full variable domain, rest sourced from reference TRBV25-1 and TRBJ1-1, is EADIYQTPRYLVIGTGKKITLECSQTMGHDKMYWYQQDPGMELHLIHYSYGVNSTEKGDLSSESTVSRIRTEHFPLTLESARPSHTSQYLCASSQRGGTEAFFGQGTRLTVV.

The genes are TRBV19 and TRBJ1-4; TRBD1 is a possible D gene (5 bases). The CDR3 loop spans 15 amino acids. Germline V gene data show CDR1 as LNHDA and CDR2 as SQIVND (reference sequence). V shed 7 bases and J shed 8 bases, with 20 bases lying between them. The CDR3 here is CASTERGRGGEKLFF. As DNA, the CDR3 is TGTGCCAGTACCGAACGAGGGAGGGGAGGGGAAAAACTGTTTTTT.